The 5 T cell receptor beta chains listed next were all sequenced from one sample in a study of cytomegalovirus exposure and HLA in healthy donors. PCR amplification relied on 60 Vbeta primers (plus 13 Jbeta primers). Assay used: immunoSEQ multiplex PCR; TCRdb lists only in-frame clones, some missing. The table records about 140,000 clones, around two thirds of them present only once. Material for sequencing was PBMCs. These receptors were taken from a male donor in good health and CMV-seronegative.

The gene calls are TRBV18 and TRBJ2-1; D unclear. Trimming pared 4 bases from V and 5 bases from J, leaving 6 bases between. Germline CDR1 reads KGHSH; CDR2 reads LQKENI. This CDR3 region has 12 residues. The CDR3 DNA reads as TGTGCCAGCTCACGCGAAAACAATGAGCAGTTCTTC. Amino acid sequence: CASSRENNEQFF.

This chain links TRBV5-4 with TRBJ1-5; D is unresolved. The V and J ends lost 2 bases and 7 bases respectively, with 10 bases between them. The germline V gene has CDR1 SGHNT and CDR2 YYREEE (reference sequence). There are 13 residues in the CDR3. CDR3 amino acids: CASSLGSGQPQHF. The CDR3 DNA reads as TGTGCCAGCAGCTTAGGGAGCGGGCAGCCCCAGCATTTT.

Only one count was recorded for this clone. The chain combines TRBV5-4 with TRBJ2-2, with D maybe TRBD2 (6 bases). This CDR3 spans 15 amino acids. V was shortened by 4 bases and J by 5 bases, with 15 bases between the two germline ends. Germline loops: CDR1 SGHNT, CDR2 YYREEE (reference sequence). DNA of the CDR3: TGTGCCAGCAGCCCGGGACTTCTAAGGACCGGGGAGCTGTTTTTT. Amino acids: CASSPGLLRTGELFF.

The chain joins TRBV6-5 to TRBJ2-3; 9 bases agree with TRBD2. The CDR3 loop spans 16 amino acids. Germline lookup yields CDR1 MNHEY and CDR2 SVGAGI. V shed 4 bases, J shed 6 bases, and the junction held 11 bases outside the gene matches. DNA of the CDR3: TGTGCCAGCAGTTTAGGTCCTAGCGGGGTGGGTGATACGCAGTATTTT. Translated: CASSLGPSGVGDTQYF.

This clone was seen a handful of times. The rearrangement links TRBV9 to TRBJ2-5, with D possibly matching TRBD2 (6 bases). Germline values: CDR1 SGDLS, CDR2 YYNGEE. Trimming shortened V by 4 bases and J by 4 bases, and 14 bases separated the two germline ends. The CDR3 spans 14 residues. This chain's CDR3 is CASSSSAFPETQYF. The CDR3 DNA is TGTGCCAGCAGCTCTAGCGCCTTTCCAGAGACCCAGTACTTC.